This TCR beta chain derives from a study of blood T cell repertoires in COVID-19. Germline V CDR1 and CDR2: SGHAT, FQNNGV. V shed 5 bases and J 0 bases; nucleotides not matched to a gene: 10. The CDR3 loop spans 19 amino acids. The table came from immunoSEQ multiplex PCR; TCRdb's copy has only in-frame clones and leaves some out. The sample includes 130,000 or so clones, approximately 88% of them seen just once. The chain has TRBV11-2 and TRBJ2-3, with 14 bases lining up with TRBD2. Sequenced: peripheral blood. This TCR came from a woman older than 75 with acute or convalescent COVID-19. The CDR3 DNA is TGTGCCAGCAGCATCCGGACTAGCGGGGGGTCCTCTAGCACAGATACGCAGTATTTT. Its translation: CASSIRTSGGSSSTDTQYF.